This T cell receptor beta chain appears in the sequencing data of a study of T-cell reconstitution after alpha-beta-depleted transplantation in children. General study findings and limits: Where some patients showed high TCRbeta diversity at day 60, it came from recipient T cells and thymic progenitors that had survived.

With respect to this clonotype: Its antigen is unknown.

V was pared by 4 bases and J by 7 bases, with 15 bases of the junction left unmatched. The germline V gene encodes CDR1 DFQATT and CDR2 SNEGSKA (reference sequence). The CDR3 is made up of 15 amino acids. Researchers prepared the TCRbeta library using unique molecular identifiers, the study reports. MiXCR was run by TCRdb on the PCR reads, yielding one entry per CDR3 protein. The data show approximately 500,000 distinct CDR3 sequences, 25% to 30% seen once. The receptor was isolated from a boy under two years old with Wiskott-Aldrich syndrome, due to receive a stem cell transplant. V usage is TRBV20-1 and J usage is TRBJ1-2; TRBD1 agrees at 7 bases. Specimen: PBMCs, collected before TCRalphabeta/CD19-depleted stem cell transplant. CDR3 protein: CSAIEGDSHLGGYTF. In nucleotides, the CDR3 is TGCAGTGCTATAGAGGGGGACAGCCACCTCGGTGGCTACACCTTC.